A selection of T cell receptor beta chains follows, all from one sample in a study of T cell responses to AZD1222 COVID-19 vaccine. Generated by immunoSEQ multiplex PCR, the TCRdb table keeps only in-frame clones and is missing some. Among about 150,000 clones, more than 85% were seen once, and the ten largest hold approximately 1.5%. This specimen was peripheral blood, taken 28 days after the second AZD1222 dose. These receptors were taken from an adult who received the AZD1222 COVID-19 vaccine. The CDR3 runs from the conserved cysteine through the conserved F or W. The order of the fields is J gene, V gene, clone size, D gene, CDR3 protein, CDR3 DNA. D genes are given only for firm matches. The size field is filled for only some rows; it gives once, few, many or a size class.

J gene: TRBJ1-6
V gene: TRBV11-1
clone size: -
D gene: TRBD1
CDR3 protein: CASSQDRGDSPLHF
CDR3 DNA: TGTGCCAGCAGCCAGGACAGGGGGGATTCGCCCCTCCACTTT

J gene: TRBJ2-1
V gene: TRBV11-2
clone size: once
D gene: TRBD2
CDR3 protein: CASSLELAANEQFF
CDR3 DNA: TGTGCCAGCAGCTTAGAACTAGCGGCAAATGAGCAGTTCTTC

J gene: TRBJ1-1
V gene: TRBV30
clone size: -
D gene: TRBD1
CDR3 protein: CARGQGATEAFF
CDR3 DNA: TGTGCCCGCGGACAGGGGGCCACTGAAGCTTTCTTT

J gene: TRBJ2-7
V gene: TRBV5-1
clone size: -
D gene: TRBD1
CDR3 protein: CASSLVQGVYEQYF
CDR3 DNA: TGCGCCAGCAGCTTGGTGCAGGGGGTCTACGAGCAGTACTTC

J gene: TRBJ2-1
V gene: TRBV25-1
clone size: -
D gene: -
CDR3 protein: CASSPRGGGPGNEQFF
CDR3 DNA: TGTGCCAGCAGTCCCCGAGGGGGAGGGCCAGGCAATGAGCAGTTCTTC

J gene: TRBJ1-4
V gene: TRBV7-6
clone size: -
D gene: -
CDR3 protein: CASSVNAGPSDEKLFF
CDR3 DNA: TGTGCCAGCAGCGTCAATGCAGGCCCCTCAGATGAAAAACTGTTTTTT

J gene: TRBJ1-5
V gene: TRBV2
clone size: -
D gene: -
CDR3 protein: CASRPDSSNQPQHF
CDR3 DNA: TGTGCCAGCAGGCCCGACAGTAGCAATCAGCCCCAGCATTTT

J gene: TRBJ1-4
V gene: TRBV7-9
clone size: -
D gene: -
CDR3 protein: CASSFGDRQMEKLFF
CDR3 DNA: TGTGCCAGCAGCTTTGGTGACCGTCAAATGGAAAAACTGTTTTTT

J gene: TRBJ1-2
V gene: TRBV28
clone size: -
D gene: TRBD1
CDR3 protein: CASTPQGAHGYTF
CDR3 DNA: TGTGCCAGCACCCCTCAGGGGGCGCATGGCTACACCTTC

J gene: TRBJ2-7
V gene: TRBV12-3/TRBV12-4
clone size: -
D gene: -
CDR3 protein: CASSLTGPYEQYF
CDR3 DNA: TGTGCCAGCAGTTTGACAGGCCCCTACGAGCAGTACTTC

J gene: TRBJ2-7
V gene: TRBV27
clone size: once
D gene: TRBD2
CDR3 protein: CASRTSGRAAGSREQYF
CDR3 DNA: TGTGCCAGCAGGACTAGCGGGAGGGCCGCGGGGTCCCGAGAGCAGTACTTC

J gene: TRBJ2-3
V gene: TRBV3-1/TRBV3-2
clone size: -
D gene: TRBD2
CDR3 protein: CASTNTSGGNTQYF
CDR3 DNA: TGTGCCAGCACCAATACTAGCGGCGGGAATACGCAGTATTTT

J gene: TRBJ2-3
V gene: TRBV7-2
clone size: -
D gene: TRBD2
CDR3 protein: CASSPRRGSTDTQYF
CDR3 DNA: TGTGCCAGCAGCCCTCGGCGGGGGAGCACAGATACGCAGTATTTT

J gene: TRBJ1-2
V gene: TRBV18
clone size: once
D gene: -
CDR3 protein: CASSASAGDGYTF
CDR3 DNA: TGTGCCAGCTCAGCTTCGGCCGGTGATGGCTACACCTTC

J gene: TRBJ2-7
V gene: TRBV2
clone size: -
D gene: -
CDR3 protein: CASRELAGPNYEQYF
CDR3 DNA: TGTGCCAGCAGGGAACTCGCGGGACCAAATTACGAGCAGTACTTC

J gene: TRBJ1-2
V gene: TRBV5-5
clone size: -
D gene: -
CDR3 protein: CASSLEGFGYTF
CDR3 DNA: TGTGCCAGCAGCTTAGAGGGGTTTGGCTACACCTTT

J gene: TRBJ1-6
V gene: TRBV19
clone size: -
D gene: TRBD1
CDR3 protein: CASSIPRDRGSPLHF
CDR3 DNA: TGTGCCAGTAGTATACCCCGGGACAGGGGTTCACCCCTCCACTTT

J gene: TRBJ1-5
V gene: TRBV18
clone size: -
D gene: TRBD1
CDR3 protein: CASSHPGQGNQPQHF
CDR3 DNA: TGTGCCAGCTCACACCCGGGACAGGGGAATCAGCCCCAGCATTTT

J gene: TRBJ1-1
V gene: TRBV30
clone size: -
D gene: -
CDR3 protein: CAWILPTEAFF
CDR3 DNA: TGTGCCTGGATCTTACCCACTGAAGCTTTCTTT

J gene: TRBJ1-2
V gene: TRBV5-1
clone size: -
D gene: TRBD1
CDR3 protein: CASSSGQGAIYGYTF
CDR3 DNA: TGCGCCAGCAGCAGTGGACAGGGGGCTATCTATGGCTACACCTTC

J gene: TRBJ2-1
V gene: TRBV15
clone size: -
D gene: -
CDR3 protein: CATSKGSAGASYNEQFF
CDR3 DNA: TGTGCCACGTCCAAGGGGAGTGCGGGTGCGTCCTACAATGAGCAGTTCTTC

J gene: TRBJ1-6
V gene: TRBV18
clone size: -
D gene: -
CDR3 protein: CASSPSPANSPLHF
CDR3 DNA: TGTGCCAGCTCACCATCGCCCGCGAATTCACCCCTCCACTTT

J gene: TRBJ1-1
V gene: TRBV12-3/TRBV12-4
clone size: -
D gene: -
CDR3 protein: CASSLAAYTEAFF
CDR3 DNA: TGTGCCAGCAGTTTAGCGGCCTACACTGAAGCTTTCTTT

J gene: TRBJ2-5
V gene: TRBV6-6
clone size: -
D gene: -
CDR3 protein: CASSYKGGTQETQYF
CDR3 DNA: TGTGCCAGCAGTTATAAGGGGGGAACCCAAGAGACCCAGTACTTC

J gene: TRBJ2-1
V gene: TRBV28
clone size: -
D gene: -
CDR3 protein: CASSLATTPYNEQFF
CDR3 DNA: TGTGCCAGCAGTTTGGCGACTACGCCGTACAATGAGCAGTTCTTC

J gene: TRBJ1-2
V gene: TRBV27
clone size: -
D gene: TRBD1
CDR3 protein: CASSLRTGVNYGYTF
CDR3 DNA: TGTGCCAGCAGTTTAAGGACAGGGGTTAACTATGGCTACACCTTC

J gene: TRBJ1-1
V gene: TRBV18
clone size: -
D gene: -
CDR3 protein: CASSPQQDYTEAFF
CDR3 DNA: TGTGCCAGCTCACCGCAGCAAGATTACACTGAAGCTTTCTTT

J gene: TRBJ1-2
V gene: TRBV5-6
clone size: -
D gene: -
CDR3 protein: CASSLGRRGGYTF
CDR3 DNA: TGTGCCAGCAGCTTGGGACGACGGGGTGGCTACACCTTC

J gene: TRBJ2-1
V gene: TRBV11-3
clone size: -
D gene: -
CDR3 protein: CASSLVDNEQFF
CDR3 DNA: TGTGCCAGCAGCTTAGTGGACAATGAGCAGTTCTTC

J gene: TRBJ1-6
V gene: TRBV10-1
clone size: -
D gene: -
CDR3 protein: CASSDRGTYNSPLHF
CDR3 DNA: TGCGCCAGCAGTGACAGGGGTACCTATAATTCACCCCTCCACTTT

J gene: TRBJ2-3
V gene: TRBV28
clone size: -
D gene: -
CDR3 protein: CASSFGPVRADTQYF
CDR3 DNA: TGTGCCAGCAGTTTCGGTCCTGTTCGGGCAGATACGCAGTATTTT